These T cell receptor beta chains were read from a single sample in a study of shared clonotypes between healthy human individuals. Using immunoSEQ multiplex PCR, the repertoire was profiled, and TCRdb retains in-frame clones only, with some absent. This table holds 2 million to 2.5 million clones, roughly 95% found once. The sequenced material came from naive CD4+ T cells sorted from blood. All receptors derive from a man aged 18 to 30 in good health. CDR3s include the opening cysteine and the closing phenylalanine or tryptophan. The order of the fields is V gene, clone size, D gene, J gene, CDR3 protein, CDR3 DNA. A D gene is named only where the DNA matches it firmly. Expanded clones get a size class; other rows say once, few or many, or leave the size out.

TRBV11-2	NA	NA	TRBJ2-5	CASSLWLKPQYF	TGTGCCAGCAGCTTATGGCTTAAGCCCCAGTACTTC
TRBV11-2	few	NA	TRBJ2-2	CASSLANTGELFF	TGTGCCAGCAGCTTAGCGAACACCGGGGAGCTGTTTTTT
TRBV29-1	NA	TRBD1	TRBJ1-2	CSVEDRTGGLVNGYTF	TGCAGCGTTGAAGACCGGACAGGGGGGTTGGTGAATGGCTACACCTTC
TRBV30	NA	NA	TRBJ1-2	CAWSGGAYGYTF	TGTGCCTGGAGTGGGGGGGCCTATGGCTACACCTTC
TRBV11-2	NA	NA	TRBJ2-7	CASSLVWVQF	TGTGCCAGCAGCTTAGTATGGGTCCAATTC
TRBV2	NA	NA	TRBJ1-2	CASSEGLVDYGYTF	TGTGCCAGCAGTGAAGGGTTGGTAGACTATGGCTACACCTTC
TRBV6-5	NA	TRBD2	TRBJ2-7	CASSGAGGPREQYF	TGTGCCAGCAGCGGCGCGGGAGGGCCTCGCGAGCAGTACTTC
TRBV5-4	NA	TRBD1	TRBJ2-3	CASRSLDRGTDTQYF	TGTGCCAGCAGATCCCTTGACAGGGGAACAGATACGCAGTATTTT
TRBV18	few	NA	TRBJ2-1	CASSPGAGGYNEQFF	TGTGCCAGCTCACCAGGGGCAGGAGGATACAATGAGCAGTTCTTC
TRBV11-2	NA	NA	TRBJ2-5	CASSLDRQQETQYF	TGTGCCAGCAGCTTAGATCGTCAGCAAGAGACCCAGTACTTC
TRBV11-2	NA	NA	TRBJ1-3	CASSGGRAGNTIYF	TGTGCCAGCAGCGGGGGCCGGGCTGGAAACACCATATATTTT
TRBV10-3	NA	TRBD1	TRBJ1-6	CAISEQGVALHF	TGTGCCATCAGTGAGCAGGGGGTAGCCCTCCACTTT
TRBV9	NA	TRBD2	TRBJ2-2	CASSVGTSGTTGELFF	TGTGCCAGCAGCGTGGGGACTAGCGGGACCACCGGGGAGCTGTTTTTT
TRBV5-1	NA	NA	TRBJ2-7	CASWMTYEQYF	TGCGCCAGTTGGATGACCTACGAGCAGTACTTC
TRBV4-1	NA	NA	TRBJ2-7	CASSRDYWGEQYF	TGCGCCAGCAGCCGTGATTACTGGGGAGAGCAGTACTTC
TRBV18	NA	TRBD2	TRBJ2-5	CASSPPSLAGETQYF	TGTGCCAGCTCACCACCGTCGCTAGCGGGAGAGACCCAGTACTTC
TRBV6-4	NA	NA	TRBJ2-7	CASSDSGGRF	TGTGCCAGCAGTGACTCGGGGGGGCGGTTC
TRBV14	once	NA	TRBJ2-3	CASSQPQQGDTQYF	TGTGCCAGCAGCCAGCCCCAGCAAGGGGATACGCAGTATTTT
TRBV7-2	NA	TRBD2	TRBJ2-3	CASSLVPSGSTDTQYF	TGTGCCAGCAGCTTAGTTCCTAGCGGGAGTACCGATACGCAGTATTTT
TRBV5-1	NA	NA	TRBJ1-1	CASSPRQMNTEAFF	TGCGCCAGCAGCCCGAGACAGATGAACACTGAAGCTTTCTTT
TRBV4-3	NA	NA	TRBJ1-5	CASSQGWQAGTYSNQPQHF	TGCGCCAGCAGCCAAGGGTGGCAGGCGGGCACTTATAGCAATCAGCCCCAGCATTTT
TRBV7-3	NA	TRBD1	TRBJ2-7	CASSQGQGNSYEQYF	TGTGCCAGCAGCCAAGGACAGGGGAACTCCTACGAGCAGTACTTC
TRBV30	NA	NA	TRBJ2-4	CAWRIAGKNIQYF	TGTGCCTGGAGAATAGCAGGCAAAAACATTCAGTACTTC
TRBV16	NA	NA	TRBJ2-7	CASSHNVIYEQYF	TGTGCCAGCAGCCACAACGTGATCTACGAGCAGTACTTC
TRBV7-9	NA	NA	TRBJ2-7	CASSFDRQGYEQYF	TGTGCCAGCAGCTTCGACCGCCAAGGTTACGAGCAGTACTTC
TRBV10-3	NA	NA	TRBJ2-3	CAISDGLGGTDTQYF	TGTGCCATCAGTGACGGGCTTGGGGGCACAGATACGCAGTATTTT
TRBV13	NA	TRBD1	TRBJ2-7	CASSWPGTGFAEQYF	TGTGCCAGCAGCTGGCCCGGGACAGGTTTTGCCGAGCAGTACTTC
TRBV19	NA	TRBD2	TRBJ2-1	CASSIFPSGYNEQFF	TGTGCCAGTAGTATCTTTCCTAGCGGCTACAATGAGCAGTTCTTC
TRBV6-5	NA	TRBD2	TRBJ2-5	CASRLGLAEETQYF	TGTGCCAGCAGATTAGGACTAGCGGAAGAGACCCAGTACTTC
TRBV28	NA	TRBD1	TRBJ1-1	CASSHRGNEAFF	TGTGCCAGCAGCCACAGGGGAAATGAAGCTTTCTTT
TRBV28	NA	TRBD1	TRBJ2-5	CASKTGLFSWETQYF	TGTGCCAGTAAGACAGGGCTATTTAGCTGGGAGACCCAGTACTTC
TRBV6-5	NA	TRBD2	TRBJ2-5	CASSRGLAQETQYF	TGTGCCAGCAGTCGCGGACTAGCGCAAGAGACCCAGTACTTC
TRBV10-3	NA	NA	TRBJ2-7	CAISEVAGYEQYF	TGTGCCATCAGTGAGGTAGCAGGATACGAGCAGTACTTC
TRBV7-9	NA	NA	TRBJ1-2	CASSLGTVLNYGYTF	TGTGCCAGCAGCTTAGGGACAGTTTTAAACTATGGCTACACCTTC
TRBV19	NA	NA	TRBJ2-1	CASSTGGPFNEQFF	TGTGCCAGTAGTACCGGGGGGCCTTTCAATGAGCAGTTCTTC
TRBV5-1	NA	NA	TRBJ2-5	CASSSRQRETQYF	TGCGCCAGCAGCTCCCGACAGCGAGAGACCCAGTACTTC
TRBV11-3	NA	NA	TRBJ2-1	CASSADGTYNEQFF	TGTGCCAGCAGCGCCGACGGAACCTACAATGAGCAGTTCTTC
TRBV6-6	once	NA	TRBJ1-2	CASRGDYGYTF	TGTGCCAGCAGAGGGGACTATGGCTACACCTTC
TRBV28	NA	TRBD2	TRBJ2-5	CASTSREGRETQYF	TGTGCCAGCACCTCAAGGGAGGGGCGGGAGACCCAGTACTTC
TRBV28	NA	TRBD2	TRBJ2-7	CASSLSGGAPGEQYF	TGTGCCAGCAGTTTAAGCGGGGGGGCCCCGGGCGAGCAGTACTTC
TRBV7-2	once	TRBD2	TRBJ2-7	CASSISSGNSYEQYF	TGTGCCAGCAGCATCTCTAGCGGGAACTCCTACGAGCAGTACTTC
TRBV18	NA	NA	TRBJ1-3	CASSPPWQGNLGNTIYF	TGTGCCAGCTCACCACCGTGGCAGGGCAACCTTGGAAACACCATATATTTT
TRBV21-1	NA	NA	TRBJ1-1	CASSKPSANTEAFF	TGTGCCAGCAGCAAACCGTCGGCGAACACTGAAGCTTTCTTT
TRBV5-6	NA	NA	TRBJ1-6	CASTSLVGVAYNSPLHF	TGTGCCAGCACCTCTCTGGTGGGGGTGGCCTATAATTCACCCCTCCACTTT
TRBV4-1	NA	TRBD1	TRBJ2-2	CASSQVSGQGVRPGELFF	TGCGCCAGCAGCCAAGTATCAGGACAGGGGGTTCGTCCCGGGGAGCTGTTTTTT
TRBV2	NA	NA	TRBJ1-2	CASNQDNYGYTF	TGTGCCAGCAATCAGGATAACTATGGCTACACCTTC
TRBV7-2	NA	NA	TRBJ2-7	CASSSPGSYEQYF	TGTGCCAGCAGCTCTCCAGGATCCTACGAGCAGTACTTC
TRBV10-3	NA	TRBD1	TRBJ2-3	CASRLRTGTTDTQYF	TGTGCCTCACGACTAAGGACAGGGACGACAGATACGCAGTATTTT
TRBV6-1	NA	NA	TRBJ1-5	CAITVDPGNQPQHF	TGTGCCATTACCGTGGACCCTGGCAATCAGCCCCAGCATTTT